The sequence of this T cell receptor beta chain was determined in a study of blood T cells in healthy people across ages. Study-wide results and caveats: Estimates drawn from one million T cells were deemed to understate diversity. Older age coincided with a roughly linear decline in TCR beta diversity per million T cells. Naive CD4+ cell counts and diversity both ran higher in long-lived than in aged donors.

With a J-beta primer mix and a sample-barcoded 5' primer, a second PCR ran about 7 to 11 cycles. TCRdb analysed the 5' RACE reads with MiXCR anew, one entry per CDR3 protein. The table records hundreds of thousands of distinct CDR3 sequences, more than 50% of them present only once. Per-sample yields of isolated PBMCs were at least 6 million. Germline CDR1 reads SGHTA; CDR2 reads FQGTGA. The V and J ends lost 5 bases and 0 bases respectively, with 11 bases between them. This CDR3 has 16 residues. This clonotype was seen a few times. Its antigen remains unknown. The sequence derives from a man aged 35 to 55 in good health. Material for sequencing was blood. This chain joins TRBV7-3 and TRBJ2-6; TRBD2 is a possible D gene (5 bases). CDR3 in DNA: TGTGCCAGCAGCGGAGCCGGGAACTCTGGGGCCAACGTCCTGACTTTC. This codes for CASSGAGNSGANVLTF. Full variable domain (rest looked up from reference TRBV7-3 and TRBJ2-6): GAGVSQTPSNKVTEKGKYVELRCDPISGHTALYWYRQSLGQGPEFLIYFQGTGAADDSGLPNDRFFAVRPEGSVSTLKIQRTERGDSAVYLCASSGAGNSGANVLTFGAGSRLTVL.